A single sample is the source of the 29 T cell receptor beta chains below, sequenced in a study of blood T cells in healthy people across ages. Then a second PCR, running roughly 7 to 11 cycles, was carried out with a sample-barcoded 5' primer and a J-beta primer mix. TCRdb re-called the 5' RACE reads with MiXCR, one entry per CDR3 protein. The sample lists about 730,000 distinct CDR3 sequences; about 42% were seen once. The specimen was blood. The receptors were sampled from a woman aged 55-70 years in good health.

The CDR3 sequence is CASSGQTREQYF. The CDR3 nucleotides read TGTGCCAGCAGTGGACAAACCCGCGAGCAGTACTTC. This chain links TRBV27 with TRBJ2-7; perhaps TRBD1 as D (5 bases). V was pared by 5 bases and J by 6 bases, with 11 bases between. Germline CDR1 is MNHEY and CDR2 is SMNVEV (reference sequence). The length of the CDR3 is 12 residues.

This clonotype has only one observation. The chain recombines TRBV11-2 with TRBJ2-5; no definite D call. This CDR3 is built from 16 residues. V was clipped by 1 base and J by 1 base, with 13 bases between them. CDR1 is SGHAT, CDR2 FQNNGV, per germline. The CDR3, as DNA: TGTGCCAGCAGCTTAGGGGGAAAAGGGTCCCAAGAGACCCAGTACTTC. Protein sequence: CASSLGGKGSQETQYF. The full variable domain, rest sourced from reference TRBV11-2 and TRBJ2-5, is EAGVAQSPRYKIIEKRQSVAFWCNPISGHATLYWYQQILGQGPKLLIQFQNNGVVDDSQLPKDRFSAERLKGVDSTLKIQPAKLEDSAVYLCASSLGGKGSQETQYFGPGTRLLVL.

The gene calls are TRBV28 and TRBJ2-1, with 9 bases lining up with TRBD1. Germline V gene sequence: CDR1 MDHEN, CDR2 SYDVKM. Trimming at V came to 10 bases and at J to 2 bases, leaving 12 bases not matched to a gene. The CDR3 is 16 residues long. The CDR3 nucleotides are TGTGCCACCTTTACCCTTACAGGGGGCCCCTACAATGAGCAGTTCTTC. Translated: CATFTLTGGPYNEQFF.

This clonotype showed up just a few times. The gene calls are TRBV7-2 and TRBJ2-2, with 8 bases fitting TRBD2. Unmatched junction bases numbered 8, after V lost 2 bases and J lost 3 bases. The CDR3 runs 17 residues. The V gene's germline CDR1 is SGHTA and CDR2 FQGNSA. CDR3 DNA sequence: TGTGCCAGCAGCTTAAGAGCTCTAGCGGGCTACACCGGGGAGCTGTTTTTT. Protein sequence: CASSLRALAGYTGELFF.

This chain links TRBV28 with TRBJ2-3; tentative D call: TRBD2 (7 bases). This CDR3 comprises 16 residues. Germline V CDR1 and CDR2: MDHEN, SYDVKM. V lost 2 bases and J 2 bases, leaving 14 bases between the germline ends. The CDR3 DNA is TGTGCCAGCAGTTTAGACGCGGGGGCCGCCACAGATACGCAGTATTTT. Translating it yields CASSLDAGAATDTQYF.

This chain links TRBV11-3 with TRBJ2-1; D could derive from TRBD1 or TRBD2 (5 bases each). The V end lost 5 bases, the J end lost 5 bases, and 16 bases lay between the germline ends. Germline lookup yields CDR1 SGHNT and CDR2 YENEEA. This CDR3 has 15 amino acids. As DNA, the CDR3 is TGTGCCAGCAGCATGGGACCGCCGGGCCACAATGAGCAGTTCTTC. Protein: CASSMGPPGHNEQFF.

V gene TRBV7-8 combines with J gene TRBJ2-4; 12 positions agree with TRBD2. Judging by the DNA end, TRBJ2-7 fits better; the J call may be wrong. CDR3 length equals 13 residues. CDR1 and CDR2 from the germline V gene are SGHVS and FQNEAQ. CDR3 in amino acids: CASQTSGSYEQYF. CDR3 DNA: TGTGCCAGCCAGACTAGCGGGAGTTACGAGCAGTACTTC.

This clonotype was observed at least ten times. The J gene is TRBJ1-2, the V gene TRBV7-2; D is unclear. V gave up 1 base and J gave up 1 base, with 4 bases separating them. The CDR3 loop spans 13 amino acids. Germline values: CDR1 SGHTA, CDR2 FQGNSA. The CDR3 sequence: CASSLDINYGYTF. DNA for the CDR3: TGTGCCAGCAGCTTAGATATTAACTATGGCTACACCTTC. The whole variable domain, filled in from reference TRBV7-2 and TRBJ1-2, reads GAGVSQSPSNKVTEKGKDVELRCDPISGHTALYWYRQSLGQGLEFLIYFQGNSAPDKSGLPSDRFSAERTGGSVSTLTIQRTQQEDSAVYLCASSLDINYGYTFGSGTRLTVV.

This clonotype was counted a few times. The chain combines TRBV7-3 with TRBJ1-5; maybe TRBD1 (6 bases). CDR1 is SGHTA, CDR2 FQGTGA, per germline. V was trimmed by 4 bases and J by 7 bases, leaving 17 bases between them. This CDR3 contains 15 residues. CDR3: CASSSDRHFWQPQHF. The CDR3, as DNA: TGTGCCAGCAGCTCCGACAGGCATTTTTGGCAGCCCCAGCATTTT.

The chain recombines TRBV5-1 with TRBJ2-7; 9 positions match TRBD1. V shed 1 base and J 6 bases; nucleotides not matched to a gene: 5. The CDR3 extends over 14 amino acids. Germline CDR1 and CDR2: SGHRS and YFSETQ. CDR3: CASSLLGQGGEQYF. The CDR3 nucleotides read TGCGCCAGCAGCTTGTTGGGACAGGGCGGCGAGCAGTACTTC.

The rearrangement joins TRBV18 to TRBJ2-4; no reliable D call. The CDR3 length is 16 residues. V lost 1 base and J 9 bases, leaving 19 bases between the germline ends. Per the germline V gene, CDR1 is KGHSH and CDR2 is LQKENI. This CDR3 is CASSPHPASETGIQYF. CDR3 DNA: TGTGCCAGCTCACCACACCCGGCCAGCGAGACGGGCATTCAGTACTTC.

This clonotype came up many times. The chain has TRBV12-5 and TRBJ2-7; 7 bases are a match to TRBD1. Trimming at V came to 3 bases and at J to 2 bases, leaving 7 bases not matched to a gene. From germline, CDR1 is LGHNT and CDR2 FRNRAP. The CDR3 consists of 15 residues. For the CDR3, the DNA is TGTGCTAGTGGTTTCCCCCTACAGGGGCCCTACGAGCAGTACTTC. Encoded protein: CASGFPLQGPYEQYF.

This sequence joins TRBV6-2 or TRBV6-3 and TRBJ1-5; D unclear. Germline V gene sequence: CDR1 MNHEY, CDR2 SVGEGT. Trimming shortened V by 2 bases and J by 2 bases, and 7 bases separated the two germline ends. This CDR3 has 14 amino acids. The CDR3 coding sequence is TGTGCCAGCAGTTACGGGAGCGGCAATCAGCCCCAGCATTTT. Its protein is CASSYGSGNQPQHF.

V gene TRBV3-1 combines with J gene TRBJ2-7; no clear D. This CDR3 has 14 amino acids. The germline CDR1 and CDR2 sequences are LGHDT and YNNKEL (reference sequence). Trimming stripped 3 bases from V and 1 base from J, with 10 bases between. CDR3 DNA: TGTGCCAGCAGCCATTTTTCCGGTTCCTACGAGCAGTACTTC. Translation gives CASSHFSGSYEQYF.

The V gene is TRBV27, the J gene TRBJ2-1; TRBD2 agrees at 7 bases. V gave up 3 bases and J gave up 7 bases; unmatched junction bases: 6. The germline gives CDR1 MNHEY, CDR2 SMNVEV (reference sequence). This CDR3 region has 14 residues. CDR3: CASSLVLAANEQFF. Written as DNA, the CDR3 is TGTGCCAGCAGTTTGGTCCTAGCGGCTAATGAGCAGTTCTTC.

The chain links TRBV11-2 to TRBJ2-7; TRBD1 is a possible D gene (6 bases). V gave up 6 bases and J gave up 2 bases, with 20 bases separating them. Germline V CDR1 and CDR2: SGHAT, FQNNGV. CDR3 length equals 16 residues. CDR3 nucleotides: TGTGCCAGCAGACATCCAAGGACAGCCCGCCCCTACGAGCAGTACTTC. Residues: CASRHPRTARPYEQYF.

The chain recombines TRBV6-1 with TRBJ1-3; D perhaps matches TRBD1 (6 bases). This CDR3 spans 15 amino acids. The V end lost 7 bases, the J end lost 0 bases, and 13 bases lay between the germline ends. Germline loops: CDR1 MNHNS, CDR2 SASEGT. The CDR3 is CASTARTVSGNTIYF. CDR3 coding DNA: TGTGCCAGCACCGCAAGGACAGTCTCTGGAAACACCATATATTTT.

CDR3 in amino acids: CSAENANYGYTF. DNA for the CDR3: TGCAGTGCTGAAAACGCTAACTATGGCTACACCTTC. The chain has TRBV20-1 and TRBJ1-2, with D uncertain. This CDR3 has 12 residues. The V end was cut by 5 bases, the J end by 0 bases, with 7 bases between. Germline CDR1 DFQATT, CDR2 SNEGSKA (reference sequence).

In its sample, this clonotype was seen a few times. The chain employs TRBV7-3 and TRBJ2-1, with TRBD2 matching over 14 bases. With V trimmed by 6 bases and J by 10 bases, 5 bases remained unmatched. The germline V gene has CDR1 SGHTA and CDR2 FQGTGA. This CDR3 is 14 amino acids long. The CDR3 is CASRSGLAGVEQFF. The CDR3 DNA is TGTGCCAGCAGGTCGGGACTAGCGGGAGTGGAGCAGTTCTTC.

This clonotype was found a few times. V gene TRBV7-2 combines with J gene TRBJ2-1; 12 bases align to TRBD2. The trim removed 4 bases at V and 6 bases at J, leaving 4 bases unmatched. Per germline, CDR1 SGHTA and CDR2 FQGNSA. CDR3 length equals 15 residues. This chain's CDR3 is CASSSLAGGLNEQFF. The CDR3 DNA reads as TGTGCCAGCAGCTCCCTAGCGGGAGGGCTCAATGAGCAGTTCTTC.

This clonotype has only one observation. A read error may account for a junction end that differs from germline. V and J are TRBV12-3 or TRBV12-4 and TRBJ2-7; perhaps TRBD1 as D (6 bases). The CDR3 extends over 16 amino acids. The CDR3 sequence: CTSSFSGARGHHEQYF. Written as DNA, the CDR3 is TGTACCAGCAGTTTTTCTGGGGCCAGGGGACACCACGAGCAGTACTTC.

This chain uses TRBV5-1 with TRBJ2-5; possibly TRBD2 for D (6 bases). In germline, CDR1 is SGHRS, CDR2 YFSETQ. The CDR3 runs to 15 residues. The V and J ends lost 4 bases and 11 bases respectively, with 24 bases between them. The CDR3 spells CASSGTYGGLGEQYF. The CDR3 DNA reads TGCGCCAGCAGCGGGACCTACGGGGGTCTGGGTGAGCAGTACTTC. The entire variable domain, with the rest obtained from reference TRBV5-1 and TRBJ2-5, is as follows: KAGVTQTPRYLIKTRGQQVTLSCSPISGHRSVSWYQQTPGQGLQFLFEYFSETQRNKGNFPGRFSGRQFSNSRSEMNVSTLELGDSALYLCASSGTYGGLGEQYFGPGTRLLVL.

The chain employs TRBV3-1 and TRBJ2-1; D gene ambiguous. The CDR3 sequence is 13 residues long. Trimming cost V 4 bases and J 5 bases, with 9 bases left between them. The germline gives CDR1 LGHDT, CDR2 YNNKEL (reference sequence). The CDR3: CASSRTTHNEQFF. CDR3 DNA: TGTGCCAGCAGCCGAACTACACACAATGAGCAGTTCTTC.

This clonotype was detected only a few times. The genes are TRBV20-1 and TRBJ2-3, with 8 bases fitting TRBD1. V dropped 3 bases and J dropped 5; count of bases not matched to a gene: 10. The germline V gene encodes CDR1 DFQATT and CDR2 SNEGSKA (reference sequence). The CDR3 extends over 15 amino acids. CDR3 sequence: CSASSPGGGRDTQYF. The CDR3 nucleotides read TGCAGTGCTAGTTCACCAGGGGGCGGCCGAGATACGCAGTATTTT.

Concerning this clonotype: This may arise from a read error, as a much more abundant clone is one base away. The V and J genes are TRBV25-1 and TRBJ2-7; D is unclear. The end of the DNA aligns better with TRBJ2-5, so the J call may be wrong. The CDR3 has 11 amino acids. From germline, CDR1 is MGHDK and CDR2 SYGVNS. The CDR3 DNA sequence: TGTGCCAGCAGTAACCCTCCGACCCAGTACTTC. Its protein product is CASSNPPTQYF.

The rearrangement uses TRBV20-1 and TRBJ2-5, with 7 bases matching TRBD1. V lost 8 bases to trimming and J lost 4 bases; unmatched junction nucleotides: 13. Germline CDR1 is DFQATT and CDR2 is SNEGSKA (reference sequence). This CDR3 is 14 amino acids long. The CDR3, as DNA: TGCAGTCCATTAGCAGGGGGTAAACGAGAGACCCAGTACTTC. It specifies CSPLAGGKRETQYF.

The gene calls are TRBV7-2 and TRBJ2-7; 11 bases map to TRBD1. The junction had 8 bases not matched to a gene; V was cut back by 6 bases and J by 4 bases. The germline CDR1 and CDR2 sequences are SGHTA and FQGNSA. The CDR3 covers 15 residues. CDR3 region: CASRSPGQGGYEQYF. DNA for the CDR3: TGTGCCAGCAGATCCCCGGGACAGGGGGGATACGAGCAGTACTTC.

The V and J genes are TRBV9 and TRBJ2-5; no clear D. Trimming shortened V by 1 base and J by 11 bases, and 27 bases separated the two germline ends. Germline V gives CDR1 SGDLS, CDR2 YYNGEE. This CDR3 has 17 amino acids. This CDR3 is CASSVSPTGVNGNEQYF. CDR3 DNA sequence: TGTGCCAGCAGCGTAAGCCCCACTGGGGTTAACGGCAATGAGCAGTACTTC.

The rearrangement uses TRBV14 and TRBJ1-1; 7 bases map to TRBD1. V shed 0 bases and J 3 bases; nucleotides not matched to a gene: 7. This CDR3 contains 16 residues. Germline CDR1 is SGHDN and CDR2 is FVKESK. The CDR3 region has the DNA TGTGCCAGCAGCCAAGATCACCCGGGGACAGACACTGAAGCTTTCTTT. This encodes CASSQDHPGTDTEAFF.